This record looks at one T cell receptor beta chain sequence and its context. Some clones are missing from TCRdb's copy, which holds only in-frame ones; the method was immunoSEQ multiplex PCR. The sample lists 400,000 to 550,000 clones, around 90% seen once, with approximately 2% in the top ten. These data are taken from a study of blood T cell repertoires in COVID-19. Losses at the gene ends were 3 bases for V and 6 bases for J; bases not matched to a gene: 4. The germline gives CDR1 LNHDA, CDR2 SQIVND (reference sequence). The CDR3 is made up of 13 amino acids. This receptor was obtained from a woman aged 18 to 35 with acute COVID-19. Sequenced: PBMCs or T cells enriched from blood (not recorded which). The gene calls are TRBV19 and TRBJ2-7; TRBD2 matches at 8 bases. CDR3 amino acids: CASSIGGGFEQYF. CDR3 nucleotide sequence: TGTGCCAGTAGTATTGGCGGGGGGTTCGAGCAGTACTTC. Variable domain in full (rest from reference TRBV19 and TRBJ2-7): DGGITQSPKYLFRKEGQNVTLSCEQNLNHDAMYWYRQDPGQGLRLIYYSQIVNDFQKGDIAEGYSVSREKKESFPLTVTSAQKNPTAFYLCASSIGGGFEQYFGPGTRLTVT.